This T cell receptor (beta chain) was obtained from a study of cytomegalovirus exposure and HLA in healthy donors. The V gene's germline CDR1 is MDHEN and CDR2 SYDVKM. The CDR3 sequence is 15 residues long. Trimming cost V 7 bases and J 0 bases, with 13 bases left between them. The PCR had 60 Vbeta and 13 Jbeta primers. Method: immunoSEQ multiplex PCR; TCRdb's copy keeps in-frame clones and lacks some. The sample consists of tens of thousands of clones, roughly 80% of them appearing once. The source of this sequence is a woman between 40 and 50 years old in good health and CMV-seropositive. This rearrangement joins TRBV28 to TRBJ1-5; no reliable D call. Sequenced: PBMCs. This CDR3 is CASKSGGVSNQPQHF. CDR3 DNA: TGTGCCAGCAAATCGGGTGGCGTTAGCAATCAGCCCCAGCATTTT.